This passage covers 8 T cell receptor beta chains from one sample sequenced in a study of cytotoxic CD8 clonotypes in ibrutinib-treated CLL. The table came from immunoSEQ multiplex PCR; TCRdb's copy has only in-frame clones and leaves some out. This sample carries roughly 200,000 clones, just over 70% of them seen once, and the ten largest clones take approximately 6.3%. The source material was PBMCs, sampled after 12 months of ibrutinib treatment. The receptors here all came from a human donor with chronic lymphocytic leukemia.

The rearrangement uses TRBV6-5 and TRBJ2-7, with TRBD1 as a possible D gene (5 bases). The germline V gene has CDR1 MNHEY and CDR2 SVGAGI. The CDR3 runs 12 residues. Deletions cut 6 bases from V and 6 bases from J, with 12 bases between. The CDR3 coding sequence is TGTGCCAGCAGCCTGACAGCTGGCGAGCAGTACTTC. It codes for CASSLTAGEQYF.

The J gene is TRBJ1-1, the V gene TRBV29-1; the D gene is possibly TRBD1 (5 bases). Germline V gene sequence: CDR1 SQVTM, CDR2 ANQGSEA. Trimming removed 6 bases from V and 5 bases from J, with 13 bases in between. The CDR3 sequence is 12 residues long. CDR3 coding DNA: TGCAGCGTAAGAGGGGTTCTAACTGAAGCTTTCTTT. This codes for CSVRGVLTEAFF.

The chain recombines TRBV7-9 with TRBJ1-5; tentatively, D is TRBD1 (6 bases). The CDR3 runs to 14 residues. V lost 4 bases, J lost 3 bases, and 10 bases lay in between. CDR1 and CDR2 (germline): SEHNR, FQNEAQ (reference sequence). The CDR3 spells CASSSRDTNQPQHF. CDR3 coding DNA: TGTGCCAGCAGCTCCCGGGACACCAATCAGCCCCAGCATTTT.

The chain uses TRBV7-2 and TRBJ1-1, with D unclear. Germline values: CDR1 SGHTA, CDR2 FQGNSA. The CDR3 totals 14 residues. The V gene lost 5 bases and the J gene lost 3 bases, with 13 bases spanning the gap. The CDR3 loop reads CASSRRGSDTEAFF. In DNA form, the CDR3 reads TGTGCCAGCAGCCGCCGGGGTAGTGACACTGAAGCTTTCTTT. The full variable domain, completed using reference TRBV7-2 and TRBJ1-1, is GAGVSQSPSNKVTEKGKDVELRCDPISGHTALYWYRQSLGQGLEFLIYFQGNSAPDKSGLPSDRFSAERTGGSVSTLTIQRTQQEDSAVYLCASSRRGSDTEAFFGQGTRLTVV.

CDR3 DNA sequence: TGTGCCAGCAGCTTGGTTTACCACTCCTACAATGAGCAGTTCTTC. Its translation is CASSLVYHSYNEQFF. The chain combines TRBV5-4 with TRBJ2-1; D gene unclear. The CDR3 covers 15 residues. The V gene's germline CDR1 is SGHNT and CDR2 YYREEE (reference sequence). V lost 0 bases, J lost 0 bases, and 7 bases lay in between.

This chain uses TRBV29-1 with TRBJ2-7, with a tentative D call TRBD2 (5 bases). The CDR3 contains 15 residues. V dropped 1 base and J dropped 1 base, with 14 bases sitting between them. The V gene's germline CDR1 is SQVTM and CDR2 ANQGSEA. The CDR3 nucleotides read TGCAGCGTTGAAGGCCATACAAGCGGTTCCTACGAGCAGTACTTC. Translated: CSVEGHTSGSYEQYF.

The gene calls are TRBV30 and TRBJ2-2; maybe TRBD2 (7 bases). Germline V gene lookup returns CDR1 GTSNPN and CDR2 SVGIG (reference sequence). The CDR3 is 18 amino acids. Trimming took off 5 bases at V and 0 bases at J, with 22 bases between the two ends. Here the CDR3 DNA reads TGTGCCTGGGGGACCAGGGGCCCCGGACTAGCGAACACCGGGGAGCTGTTTTTT. Translation gives CAWGTRGPGLANTGELFF.

The chain couples TRBV7-9 to TRBJ1-2; 8 nucleotides agree with TRBD1. CDR3 length equals 15 residues. V gave up 5 bases and J gave up 4 bases; unmatched junction bases: 9. Germline CDR1 and CDR2: SEHNR and FQNEAQ (reference sequence). CDR3 sequence: CASSPTQGAGYGYTF. DNA for the CDR3: TGTGCCAGCAGCCCCACCCAGGGGGCCGGCTATGGCTACACCTTC.